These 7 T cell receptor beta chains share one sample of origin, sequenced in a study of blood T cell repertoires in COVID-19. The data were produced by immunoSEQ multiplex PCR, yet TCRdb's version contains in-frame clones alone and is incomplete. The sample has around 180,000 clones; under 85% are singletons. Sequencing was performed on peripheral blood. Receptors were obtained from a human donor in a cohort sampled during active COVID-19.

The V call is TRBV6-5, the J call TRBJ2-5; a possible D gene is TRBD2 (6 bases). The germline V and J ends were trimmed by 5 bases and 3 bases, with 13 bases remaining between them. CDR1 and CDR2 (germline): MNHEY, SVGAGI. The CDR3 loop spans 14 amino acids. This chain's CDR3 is CASSRHWREETQYF. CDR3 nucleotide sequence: TGTGCCAGCAGTCGACACTGGAGGGAAGAGACCCAGTACTTC.

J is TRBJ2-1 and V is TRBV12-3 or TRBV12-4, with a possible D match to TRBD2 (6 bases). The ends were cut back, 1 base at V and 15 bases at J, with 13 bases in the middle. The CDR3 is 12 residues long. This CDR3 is CASSLGASVVFF. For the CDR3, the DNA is TGTGCCAGCAGTTTAGGGGCTAGCGTTGTGTTCTTC.

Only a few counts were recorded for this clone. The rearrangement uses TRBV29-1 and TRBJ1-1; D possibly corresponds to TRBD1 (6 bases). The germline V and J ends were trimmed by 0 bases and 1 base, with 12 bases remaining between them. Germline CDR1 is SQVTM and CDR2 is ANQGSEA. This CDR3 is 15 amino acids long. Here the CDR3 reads CSVEDSDRWNTEAFF. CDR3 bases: TGCAGCGTTGAAGATTCCGACAGGTGGAACACTGAAGCTTTCTTT.

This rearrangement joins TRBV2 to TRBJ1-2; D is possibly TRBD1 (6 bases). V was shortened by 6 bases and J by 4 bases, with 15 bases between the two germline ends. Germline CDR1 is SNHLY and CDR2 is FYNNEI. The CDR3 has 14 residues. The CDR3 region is CASSDRGGAYGYTF. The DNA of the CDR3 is TGTGCCAGCAGCGACCGGGGGGGCGCCTATGGCTACACCTTC. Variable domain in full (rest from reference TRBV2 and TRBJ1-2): EPEVTQTPSHQVTQMGQEVILRCVPISNHLYFYWYRQILGQKVEFLVSFYNNEISEKSEIFDDQFSVERPDGSNFTLKIRSTKLEDSAMYFCASSDRGGAYGYTFGSGTRLTVV.

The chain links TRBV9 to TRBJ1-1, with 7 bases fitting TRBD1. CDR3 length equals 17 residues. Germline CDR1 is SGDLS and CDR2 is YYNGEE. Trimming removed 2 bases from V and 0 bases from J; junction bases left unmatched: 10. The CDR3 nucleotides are TGTGCCAGCAGCGTGCTTGAAGTACAGGGGATGAACACTGAAGCTTTCTTT. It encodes CASSVLEVQGMNTEAFF.

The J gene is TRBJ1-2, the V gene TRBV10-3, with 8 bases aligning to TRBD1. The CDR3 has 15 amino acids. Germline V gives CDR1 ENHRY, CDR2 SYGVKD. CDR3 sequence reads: CASKVDREVVYGYTF. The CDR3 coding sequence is TGTGCGTCCAAAGTGGACAGGGAAGTGGTCTATGGCTACACCTTC.

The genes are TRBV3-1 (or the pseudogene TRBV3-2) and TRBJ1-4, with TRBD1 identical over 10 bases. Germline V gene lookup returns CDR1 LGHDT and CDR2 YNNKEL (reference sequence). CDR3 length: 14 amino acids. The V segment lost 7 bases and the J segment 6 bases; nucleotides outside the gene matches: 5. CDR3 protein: CASTPGTGDEKLFF. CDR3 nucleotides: TGTGCCAGCACCCCCGGGACAGGGGATGAAAAACTGTTTTTT.